Listed below are T cell receptor beta chains from one sample, sequenced in a study of identical twins. TCRdb re-analysed the 5' RACE reads in MiXCR, keeping a single row per CDR3 protein. The sample records 650,000 to 750,000 distinct CDR3 sequences, over 20% being singletons. This sample also belongs to another study, concerning T cells expressing NK-cell markers.

The sequencing input was PBMCs. The origin of the receptors is a woman younger than 30 in good health. CDR3s include the opening cysteine and the closing phenylalanine or tryptophan. The D gene is left open where the match is weak. A row's size may be missing; if present it is once, few, many or a size class.

CDR3 DNA | CDR3 protein | V gene | D gene | clone size | J gene
TGTGCCATCAACAGAGGGGCGGGACCGAGGGCCGAGCAGTACTTC | CAINRGAGPRAEQYF | TRBV10-3 | - | few | TRBJ2-7
TGCAGTGCTAGAGGCCAGACTATCCACAATGAGCAGTTCTTC | CSARGQTIHNEQFF | TRBV20-1 | - | few | TRBJ2-1
TGCAGCGTTCAGAGGGGAATCTCTGAGACCCAGTACTTC | CSVQRGISETQYF | TRBV29-1 | - | few | TRBJ2-5
TGTGCCAGCAGTTTAGGTCCGGGTAGCGGGAGAAAAACAGATACGCAGTATTTT | CASSLGPGSGRKTDTQYF | TRBV12-3/TRBV12-4 | TRBD2 | once | TRBJ2-3
TGTGCCACCAGTGATGAACCGGGACAGGGGGCTGATACGCAGTATTTT | CATSDEPGQGADTQYF | TRBV24-1 | TRBD1 | - | TRBJ2-3
TGTGCCAGTAGTATAGGGGGTTGGGGAGCGAGGCTACGCAATGAGCAGTCCTTC | CASSIGGWGARLRNEQSF | TRBV19 | - | - | TRBJ2-1
TGCAGTGCTAGGGTTTCAAATGAGCAGTTCTTC | CSARVSNEQFF | TRBV20-1 | - | many | TRBJ2-1
TGTGCCAGCAGTACCGGGACAGGCCAGACCCAGTACTTC | CASSTGTGQTQYF | TRBV6-2/TRBV6-3 | TRBD1 | - | TRBJ2-5
TGTGCCAGCAGGCGGGGGGGCCATGACAATGAGCAGTTCTTC | CASRRGGHDNEQFF | TRBV6-4 | TRBD2 | - | TRBJ2-1
TGTGCCACCAGCTCCCTAGCGGGATCACGGAATGAGCAGTTCTTC | CATSSLAGSRNEQFF | TRBV15 | TRBD2 | - | TRBJ2-1
TGCAGTGCCAGTTGGGGGGCGTCCCCCCTCCGCGAGCAGTACTTC | CSASWGASPLREQYF | TRBV20-1 | - | - | TRBJ2-7
TGTGCCAGCAGCCCCCAGGGTGTCCCCTACAATGAGCAGTTCTTC | CASSPQGVPYNEQFF | TRBV7-2 | - | - | TRBJ2-1
TGTGCCAGCAGCTTCCGTGGGGGAGACTCCTACAATGAGCAGTTCTTC | CASSFRGGDSYNEQFF | TRBV7-2 | - | many | TRBJ2-1
TGCTGCGTTGGGGGCCCGGCTCCGGGCGCGACAGATACGCAGTATTTT | CCVGGPAPGATDTQYF | TRBV20-1 | - | once | TRBJ2-3
TGTGCCAGCAGCTTCGGCGGGGGGCAATACAATGAGCAGTTCTTC | CASSFGGGQYNEQFF | TRBV5-4 | TRBD2 | - | TRBJ2-1
TGTGCCAGCAGTGTTATATCGGGAGGGACAGATACGCAGTATTTT | CASSVISGGTDTQYF | TRBV12-3/TRBV12-4 | TRBD2 | few | TRBJ2-3
TGCGCCAGCAGCCAAGTAGGAAATCAGGGGGCGCGATCTGCCGGGGAGCTGTTTTTT | CASSQVGNQGARSAGELFF | TRBV4-1 | TRBD1 | many | TRBJ2-2